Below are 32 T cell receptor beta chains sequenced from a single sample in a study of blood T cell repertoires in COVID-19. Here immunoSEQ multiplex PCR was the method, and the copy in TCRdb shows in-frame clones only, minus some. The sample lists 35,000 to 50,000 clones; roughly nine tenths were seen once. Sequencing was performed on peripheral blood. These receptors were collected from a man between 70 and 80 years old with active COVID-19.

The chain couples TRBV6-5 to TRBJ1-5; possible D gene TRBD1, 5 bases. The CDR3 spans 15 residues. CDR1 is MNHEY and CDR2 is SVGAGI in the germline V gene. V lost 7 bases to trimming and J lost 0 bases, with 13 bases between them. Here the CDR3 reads CASTGGAHSNQPQHF. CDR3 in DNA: TGTGCCAGCACCGGCGGGGCCCATAGCAATCAGCCCCAGCATTTT.

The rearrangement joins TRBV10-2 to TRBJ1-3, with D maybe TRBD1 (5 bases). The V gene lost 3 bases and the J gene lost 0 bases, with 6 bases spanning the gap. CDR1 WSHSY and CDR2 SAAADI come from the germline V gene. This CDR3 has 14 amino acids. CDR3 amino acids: CASSEQVSGNTIYF. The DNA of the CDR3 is TGCGCCAGCAGTGAACAGGTCTCTGGAAACACCATATATTTT.

The CDR3 coding sequence is TGTGCCAGCAGCCCTGGGGGGACAGAGACCTACGAGCAGTACTTC. Protein sequence: CASSPGGTETYEQYF. The rearrangement links TRBV9 to TRBJ2-7; TRBD1 is a possible D gene (7 bases). The CDR3 runs 15 residues. The V end lost 4 bases, the J end lost 2 bases, and 16 bases lay between the germline ends. Germline lookup yields CDR1 SGDLS and CDR2 YYNGEE. Full variable domain (outside the CDR3, taken from reference TRBV9 and TRBJ2-7): DSGVTQTPKHLITATGQRVTLRCSPRSGDLSVYWYQQSLDQGLQFLIQYYNGEERAKGNILERFSAQQFPDLHSELNLSSLELGDSALYFCASSPGGTETYEQYFGPGTRLTVT.

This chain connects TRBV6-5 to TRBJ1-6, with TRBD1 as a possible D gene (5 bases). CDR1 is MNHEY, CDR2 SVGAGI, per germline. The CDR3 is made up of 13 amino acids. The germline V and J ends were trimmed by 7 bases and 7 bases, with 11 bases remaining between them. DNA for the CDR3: TGTGCCAGCACCCGGGGGGAAAATTCACCCCTCCACTTT. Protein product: CASTRGENSPLHF.

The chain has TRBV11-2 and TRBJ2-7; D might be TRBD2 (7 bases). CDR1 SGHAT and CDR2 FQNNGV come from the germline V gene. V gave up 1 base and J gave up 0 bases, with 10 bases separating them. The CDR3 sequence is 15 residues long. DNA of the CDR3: TGTGCCAGCAGCTTAGTGGGGGGGGCCTCCTACGAGCAGTACTTC. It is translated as CASSLVGGASYEQYF.

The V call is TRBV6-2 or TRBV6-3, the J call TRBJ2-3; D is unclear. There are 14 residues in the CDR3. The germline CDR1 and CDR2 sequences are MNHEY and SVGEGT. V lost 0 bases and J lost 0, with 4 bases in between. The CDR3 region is CASSYSGSTDTQYF. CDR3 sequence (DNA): TGTGCCAGCAGTTACTCGGGCAGCACAGATACGCAGTATTTT.

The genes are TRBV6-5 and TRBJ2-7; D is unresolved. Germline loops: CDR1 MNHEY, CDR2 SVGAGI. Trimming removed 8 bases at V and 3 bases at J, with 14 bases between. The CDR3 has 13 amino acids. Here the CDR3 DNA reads TGTGCCAGCCGCTCGTGGAGAGTCTACGAGCAGTACTTC. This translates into CASRSWRVYEQYF.

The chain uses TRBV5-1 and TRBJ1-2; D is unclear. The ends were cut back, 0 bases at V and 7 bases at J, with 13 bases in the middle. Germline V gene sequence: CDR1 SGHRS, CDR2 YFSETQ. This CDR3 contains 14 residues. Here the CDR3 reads CASSLGHGGSGYTF. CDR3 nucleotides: TGCGCCAGCAGCTTGGGACACGGAGGCTCTGGCTACACCTTC. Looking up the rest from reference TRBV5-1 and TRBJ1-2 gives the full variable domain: KAGVTQTPRYLIKTRGQQVTLSCSPISGHRSVSWYQQTPGQGLQFLFEYFSETQRNKGNFPGRFSGRQFSNSRSEMNVSTLELGDSALYLCASSLGHGGSGYTFGSGTRLTVV.

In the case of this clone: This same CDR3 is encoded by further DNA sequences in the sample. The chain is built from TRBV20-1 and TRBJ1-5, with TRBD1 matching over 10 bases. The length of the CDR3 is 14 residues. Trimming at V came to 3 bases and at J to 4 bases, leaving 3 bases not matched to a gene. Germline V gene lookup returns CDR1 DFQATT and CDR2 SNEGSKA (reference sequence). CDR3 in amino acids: CSASPGQGNQPQHF. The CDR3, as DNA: TGCAGTGCTAGTCCGGGACAGGGGAATCAGCCCCAGCATTTT.

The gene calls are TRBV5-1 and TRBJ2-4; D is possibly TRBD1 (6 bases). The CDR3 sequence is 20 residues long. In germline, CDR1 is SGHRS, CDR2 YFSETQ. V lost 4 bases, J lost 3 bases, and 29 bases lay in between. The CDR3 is CASSPTRDNSVRWGKNIQYF. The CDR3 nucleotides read TGCGCCAGCAGCCCGACCCGGGACAACTCCGTCCGGTGGGGCAAAAACATTCAGTACTTC.

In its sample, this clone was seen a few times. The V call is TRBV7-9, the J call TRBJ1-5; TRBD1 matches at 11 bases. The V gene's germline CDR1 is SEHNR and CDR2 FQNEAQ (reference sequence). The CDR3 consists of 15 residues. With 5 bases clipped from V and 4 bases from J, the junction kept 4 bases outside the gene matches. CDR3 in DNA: TGTGCCAGCAGCCCCGGGACAGGGGGTAATCAGCCCCAGCATTTT. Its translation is CASSPGTGGNQPQHF.

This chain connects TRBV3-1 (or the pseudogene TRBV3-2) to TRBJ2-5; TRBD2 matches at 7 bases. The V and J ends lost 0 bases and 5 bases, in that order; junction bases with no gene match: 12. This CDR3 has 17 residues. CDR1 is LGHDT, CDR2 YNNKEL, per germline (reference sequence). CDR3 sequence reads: CASSQDLRAGVFETQYF. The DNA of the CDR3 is TGTGCCAGCAGCCAAGATCTGAGGGCGGGGGTGTTTGAGACCCAGTACTTC.

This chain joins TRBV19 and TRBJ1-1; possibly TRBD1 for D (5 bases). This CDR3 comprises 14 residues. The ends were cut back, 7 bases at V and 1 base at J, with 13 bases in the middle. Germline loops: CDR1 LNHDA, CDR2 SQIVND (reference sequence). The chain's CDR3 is CASTRQPQNTEAFF. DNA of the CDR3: TGTGCCAGTACTCGACAGCCTCAGAACACTGAAGCTTTCTTT.

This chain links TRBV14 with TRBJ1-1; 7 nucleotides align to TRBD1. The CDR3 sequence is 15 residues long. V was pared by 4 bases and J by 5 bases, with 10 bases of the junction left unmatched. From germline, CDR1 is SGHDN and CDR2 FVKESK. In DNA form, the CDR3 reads TGTGCCAGCAGCCCCTATTCGACAGGGTGGACTGAAGCTTTCTTT. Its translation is CASSPYSTGWTEAFF.

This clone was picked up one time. In DNA, the CDR3 is TGTGCAAGTCGCCCCCGGACAGGGGGAACGAGTTTAGGAAACATTCAGTACTTC. Its translation is CASRPRTGGTSLGNIQYF. The chain couples TRBV12-2 to TRBJ2-4; TRBD1, the D gene given by the table, was not confirmed from the DNA. TRBV12-2 is reported as a pseudogene. The CDR3 extends over 18 amino acids.

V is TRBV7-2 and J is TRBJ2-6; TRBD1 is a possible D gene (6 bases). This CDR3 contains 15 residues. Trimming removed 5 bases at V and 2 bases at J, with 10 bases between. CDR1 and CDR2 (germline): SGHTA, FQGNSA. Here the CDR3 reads CASSLAGAGANVLTF. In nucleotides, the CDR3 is TGTGCCAGCAGCCTTGCAGGGGCTGGGGCCAACGTCCTGACTTTC.

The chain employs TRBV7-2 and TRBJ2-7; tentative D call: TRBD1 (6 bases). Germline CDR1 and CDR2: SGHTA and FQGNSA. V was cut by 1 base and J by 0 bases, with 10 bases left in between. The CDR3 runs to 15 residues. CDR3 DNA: TGTGCCAGCAGCTTAGAGACAGGCCTCTCCTACGAGCAGTACTTC. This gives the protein CASSLETGLSYEQYF.

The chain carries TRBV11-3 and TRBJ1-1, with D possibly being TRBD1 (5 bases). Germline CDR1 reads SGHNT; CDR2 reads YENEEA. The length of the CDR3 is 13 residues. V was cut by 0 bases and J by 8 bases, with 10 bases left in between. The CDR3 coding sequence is TGTGCCAGCAGCTTAGATCGCGGGGCGGAAGCTTTCTTT. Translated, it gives CASSLDRGAEAFF.

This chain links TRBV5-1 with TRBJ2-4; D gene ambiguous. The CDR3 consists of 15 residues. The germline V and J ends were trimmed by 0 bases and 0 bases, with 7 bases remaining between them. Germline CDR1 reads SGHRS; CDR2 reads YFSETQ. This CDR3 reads CASSLGIGAKNIQYF. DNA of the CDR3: TGCGCCAGCAGCTTGGGAATCGGAGCCAAAAACATTCAGTACTTC.

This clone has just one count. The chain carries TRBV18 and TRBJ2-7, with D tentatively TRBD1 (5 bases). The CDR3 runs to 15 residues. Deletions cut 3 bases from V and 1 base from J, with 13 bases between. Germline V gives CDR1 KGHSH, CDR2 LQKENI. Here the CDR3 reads CASSPVQGLSYEQYF. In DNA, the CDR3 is TGTGCCAGCTCACCGGTTCAGGGCCTTTCCTACGAGCAGTACTTC.

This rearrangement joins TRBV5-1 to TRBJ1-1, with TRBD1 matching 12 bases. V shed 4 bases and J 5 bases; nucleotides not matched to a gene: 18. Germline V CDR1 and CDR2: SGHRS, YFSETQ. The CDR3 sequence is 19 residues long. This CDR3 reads CASSQDPVRDRGRRTEAFF. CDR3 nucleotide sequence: TGCGCCAGCAGCCAAGATCCAGTCCGGGACAGGGGGCGGAGGACTGAAGCTTTCTTT.

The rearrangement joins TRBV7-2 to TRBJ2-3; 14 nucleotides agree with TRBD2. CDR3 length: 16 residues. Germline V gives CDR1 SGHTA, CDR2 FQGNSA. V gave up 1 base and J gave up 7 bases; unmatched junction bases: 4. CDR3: CASSLGGLAGAYTQYF. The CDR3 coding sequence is TGTGCCAGCAGCTTAGGGGGACTAGCGGGGGCCTATACGCAGTATTTT.

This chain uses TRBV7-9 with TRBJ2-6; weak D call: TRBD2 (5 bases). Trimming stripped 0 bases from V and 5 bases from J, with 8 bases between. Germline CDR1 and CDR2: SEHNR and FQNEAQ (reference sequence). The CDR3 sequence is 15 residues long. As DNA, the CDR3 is TGTGCCAGCAGCTTAGCGGCGGGTCGGGCCAACGTCCTGACTTTC. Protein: CASSLAAGRANVLTF.

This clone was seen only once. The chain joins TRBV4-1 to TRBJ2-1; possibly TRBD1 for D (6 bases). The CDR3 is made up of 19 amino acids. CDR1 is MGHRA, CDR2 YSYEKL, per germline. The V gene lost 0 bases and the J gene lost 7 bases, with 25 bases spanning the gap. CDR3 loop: CASSQETPDTGTPANEQFF. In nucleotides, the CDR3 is TGCGCCAGCAGCCAAGAGACGCCTGATACCGGGACACCGGCGAATGAGCAGTTCTTC.

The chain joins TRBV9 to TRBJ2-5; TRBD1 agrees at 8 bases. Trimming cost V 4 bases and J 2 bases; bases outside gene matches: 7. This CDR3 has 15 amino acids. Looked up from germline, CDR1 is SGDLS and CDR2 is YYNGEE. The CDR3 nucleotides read TGTGCCAGCAGCCCGTGGGACAGGCTACAAGAGACCCAGTACTTC. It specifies CASSPWDRLQETQYF.

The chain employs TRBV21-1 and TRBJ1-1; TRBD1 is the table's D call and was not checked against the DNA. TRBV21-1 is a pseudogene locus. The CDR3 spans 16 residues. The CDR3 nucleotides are TGTGCCAGCAGCAAAGTCAACAGCAACATGAACACTGAAGCTTTCTTT. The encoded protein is CASSKVNSNMNTEAFF.

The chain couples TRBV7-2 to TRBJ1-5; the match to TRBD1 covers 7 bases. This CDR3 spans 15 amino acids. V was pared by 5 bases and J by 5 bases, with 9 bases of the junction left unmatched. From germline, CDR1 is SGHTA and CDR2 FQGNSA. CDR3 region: CASSGQGVMDQPQHF. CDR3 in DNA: TGTGCCAGCAGCGGGCAGGGGGTTATGGATCAGCCCCAGCATTTT.

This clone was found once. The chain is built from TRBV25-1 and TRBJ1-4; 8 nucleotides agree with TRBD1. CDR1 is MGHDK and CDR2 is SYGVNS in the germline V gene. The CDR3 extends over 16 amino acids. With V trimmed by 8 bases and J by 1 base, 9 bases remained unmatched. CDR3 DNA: TGTGCCAGCTCGCCCCAGGGGGCTGGAACTAATGAAAAACTGTTTTTT. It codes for CASSPQGAGTNEKLFF.

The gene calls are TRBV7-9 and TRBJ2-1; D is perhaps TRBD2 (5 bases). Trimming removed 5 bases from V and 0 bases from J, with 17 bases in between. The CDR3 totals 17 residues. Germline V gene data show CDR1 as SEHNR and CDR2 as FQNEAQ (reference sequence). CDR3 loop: CASSPGSHLSSYNEQFF. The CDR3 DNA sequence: TGTGCCAGCAGCCCGGGGTCCCACCTGAGCTCCTACAATGAGCAGTTCTTC.

CDR3 coding DNA: TGTGCCAGCAGCTTACTAGCGGGGGGGCTCAATGAGCAGTTCTTC. It is translated as CASSLLAGGLNEQFF. V gene TRBV11-2 combines with J gene TRBJ2-1, with TRBD2 matching over 12 bases. This CDR3 contains 15 residues. Trimming took 2 bases from V and 6 from J; bases not matched to a gene: 2. Per germline, CDR1 SGHAT and CDR2 FQNNGV.

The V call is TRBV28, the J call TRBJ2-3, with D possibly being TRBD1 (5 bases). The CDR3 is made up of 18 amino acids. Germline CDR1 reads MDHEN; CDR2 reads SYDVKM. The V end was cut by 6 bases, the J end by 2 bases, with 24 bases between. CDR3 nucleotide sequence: TGTGCCAGCAGCAAGGGGCTTTCCGCCGGCGCAAACACAGATACGCAGTATTTT. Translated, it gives CASSKGLSAGANTDTQYF.

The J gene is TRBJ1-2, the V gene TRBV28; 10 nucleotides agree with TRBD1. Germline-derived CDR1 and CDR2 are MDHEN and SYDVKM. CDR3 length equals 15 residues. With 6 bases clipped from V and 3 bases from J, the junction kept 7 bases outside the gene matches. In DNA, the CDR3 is TGTGCCAGCAGCCTTACGACAGGGGGCTACTATGGCTACACCTTC. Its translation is CASSLTTGGYYGYTF.